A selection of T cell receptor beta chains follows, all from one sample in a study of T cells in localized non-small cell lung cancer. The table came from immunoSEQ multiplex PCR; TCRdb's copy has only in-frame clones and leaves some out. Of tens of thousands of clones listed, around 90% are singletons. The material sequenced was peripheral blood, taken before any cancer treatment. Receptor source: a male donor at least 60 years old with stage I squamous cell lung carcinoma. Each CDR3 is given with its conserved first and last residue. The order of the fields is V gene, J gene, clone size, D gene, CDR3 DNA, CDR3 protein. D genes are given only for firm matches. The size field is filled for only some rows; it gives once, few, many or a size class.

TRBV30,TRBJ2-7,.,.,TGTGCCTGGAGTGTAGCGGACGGTCTGCGCGACGAGCAGTACTTC,CAWSVADGLRDEQYF
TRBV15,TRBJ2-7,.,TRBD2,TGTGCCACCAGCCCCCGGAGCGGGGGGGCCTACGAGCAGTACTTC,CATSPRSGGAYEQYF
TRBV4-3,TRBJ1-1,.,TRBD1,TGCGCCAGCAGCCAAACTACCAGACAGGGGGCTGAAGCTTTCTTT,CASSQTTRQGAEAFF
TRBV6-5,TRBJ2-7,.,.,TGTGCCAGCAGTTACTCTCCGGGGAGCTACGAGCAGTACTTC,CASSYSPGSYEQYF
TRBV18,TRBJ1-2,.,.,TGTGCCAGCTCACCACCGGGACGCCTCGGGGGCTACACCTTC,CASSPPGRLGGYTF
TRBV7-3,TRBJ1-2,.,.,TGTGCCAGCAGCCCCCAGCGGGGATCCTATGGCTACACCTTC,CASSPQRGSYGYTF
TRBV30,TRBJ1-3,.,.,TGTGCCTGGACAGGGGACTCTGGAAACACCATATATTTT,CAWTGDSGNTIYF
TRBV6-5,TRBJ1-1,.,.,TGTGCCAGCAGGCCTCCCGGGCGGGCTGAAGCTTTCTTT,CASRPPGRAEAFF
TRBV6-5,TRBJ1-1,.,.,TGTGCCAGCAGTTACGGGGGGGCGAACACTGAAGCTTTCTTT,CASSYGGANTEAFF
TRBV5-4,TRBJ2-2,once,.,TGTGCCAGCAGCTTGTACGGAAGAGCGAACACCGGGGAGCTGTTTTTT,CASSLYGRANTGELFF
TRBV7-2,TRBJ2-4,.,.,TGTGCCAGCAGCTTGGGGGGTACCTTAGCCAAAAACATTCAGTACTTC,CASSLGGTLAKNIQYF
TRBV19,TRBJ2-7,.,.,TGTGCCAGTAACTCGGGTCAGGGGTCAAACGAGCAGTACTTC,CASNSGQGSNEQYF
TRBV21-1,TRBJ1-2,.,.,TGTGCCAGCAGCAAAAGCGTCCACAGTGGCTATGGCTACACCTTC,CASSKSVHSGYGYTF
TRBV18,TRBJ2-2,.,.,TGTGCCAGCTCACCACCGAACACCGGGGAGCTGTTTTTT,CASSPPNTGELFF
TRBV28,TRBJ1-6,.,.,TGTGCCAGCAGTCTCCAGGGGTCACCCCTCCACTTT,CASSLQGSPLHF
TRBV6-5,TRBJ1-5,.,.,TGTGCCAGCCGCCGGGACGGCAATCAGCCCCAGCATTTT,CASRRDGNQPQHF
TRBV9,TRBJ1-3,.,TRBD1,TGTGCCAGCAGCCGTTCGCCGGGACAGGGGGACGGAAACACCATATATTTT,CASSRSPGQGDGNTIYF
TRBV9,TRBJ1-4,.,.,TGTGCCAGCAGCGTCGACGCAACTAATGAAAAACTGTTTTTT,CASSVDATNEKLFF
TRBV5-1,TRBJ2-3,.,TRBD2,TGCGCCAGCAGCCGAATGACTAGCGGGGGTTCAGATACGCAGTATTTT,CASSRMTSGGSDTQYF
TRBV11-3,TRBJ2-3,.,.,TGTGCCAGCAGCTTAGGCACAGGGTTCACAGATACGCAGTATTTT,CASSLGTGFTDTQYF
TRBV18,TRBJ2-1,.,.,TGTGCCAGCTCACCCCAGGACCGCTCCTACAATGAGCAGTTCTTC,CASSPQDRSYNEQFF
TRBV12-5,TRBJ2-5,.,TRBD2,TGTGCTAGTGGTTTCAAAATACCCCAAGGACTAGGTTCCAGGAGGGAGACCCAGTACTTC,CASGFKIPQGLGSRRETQYF
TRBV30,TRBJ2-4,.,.,TGTGCCTGGAGTAACCCCTCGGGACACTTAAACATTCAGTACTTC,CAWSNPSGHLNIQYF
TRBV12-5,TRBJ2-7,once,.,TGTGCTAGGTGGACAGATCTCTACGAGCAGTACTTC,CARWTDLYEQYF
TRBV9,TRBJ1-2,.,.,TGTGCCAGCAGCGGCGACCCAGGTGGCTACACCTTC,CASSGDPGGYTF
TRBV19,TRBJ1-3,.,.,TGTGCCAGTAGACCTGACAGACTTCACTCTGGAAACACCATATATTTT,CASRPDRLHSGNTIYF
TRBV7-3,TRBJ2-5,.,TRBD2,TGTGCCAGCAGCCCCGGGACTAGCCGAGCCGTGGAGACCCAGTACTTC,CASSPGTSRAVETQYF
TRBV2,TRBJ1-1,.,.,TGTGCCAGTCAGAGGAGAGGGACTGAAGCTTTCTTT,CASQRRGTEAFF
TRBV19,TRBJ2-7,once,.,TGTGCCAGTAGTACGACTACCTCCTACGAGCAGTACTTC,CASSTTTSYEQYF
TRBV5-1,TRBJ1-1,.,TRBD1,TGCGCCAGCAGCTTAGGGACAGGGGTCGCGACTGAAGCTTTCTTT,CASSLGTGVATEAFF
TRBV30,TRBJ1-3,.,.,TGTGCCTGGAGTGTAATGGGGGGGACTGGAAACACCATATATTTT,CAWSVMGGTGNTIYF
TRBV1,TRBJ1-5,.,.,TGCACCAGCAGCCAGGCCCTGAGCAATCAGCCCCAGCATTTT,CTSSQALSNQPQHF
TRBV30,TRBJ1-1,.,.,TGTGCCTGGAGTGCGGGTCTAGGGGACACTGAAGCTTTCTTT,CAWSAGLGDTEAFF
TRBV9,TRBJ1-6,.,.,TGTGCCAGCAGCCGAAGCAGGGATAATTCACCCCTCCACTTT,CASSRSRDNSPLHF
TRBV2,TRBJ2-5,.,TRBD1,TGTGCCAGCAGACCACAGGGGGCTGGGGAGACCCAGTACTTC,CASRPQGAGETQYF
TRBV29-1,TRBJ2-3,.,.,TGCAGCGTTGATCCAAGGCAGGGTTCAGATACGCAGTATTTT,CSVDPRQGSDTQYF
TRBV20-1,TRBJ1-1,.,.,TGCAGTGCCAGTCGGGACACTGAAGCTTTCTTT,CSASRDTEAFF
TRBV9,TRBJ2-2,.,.,TGTGCCAGCAGGCAGGGGAAAACCAACACCGGGGAGCTGTTTTTT,CASRQGKTNTGELFF
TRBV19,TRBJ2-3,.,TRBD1,TGTGCCAGTAGTATGGACAGGAGCACAGATACGCAGTATTTT,CASSMDRSTDTQYF
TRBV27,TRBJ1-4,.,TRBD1,TGTGCCAGCAGTCCATTAGGTACAGGGGGGGCTAATGAAAAACTGTTTTTT,CASSPLGTGGANEKLFF
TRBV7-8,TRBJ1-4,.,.,TGTGCCAGCAGCTTAGGGGGGGCGATAGCTGAAAAACTGTTTTTT,CASSLGGAIAEKLFF
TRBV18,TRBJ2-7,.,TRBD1,TGTGCCAGCTCACCACAGATTGGACAGGGGGCCTACGAGCAGTACTTC,CASSPQIGQGAYEQYF
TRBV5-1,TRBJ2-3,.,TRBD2,TGCGCCAGCAGCCGTTCTAGCGGGGTCGCAGATACGCAGTATTTT,CASSRSSGVADTQYF
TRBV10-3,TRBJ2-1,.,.,TGTGCCATAAACAGCGGTGTAATGGATGAGCAGTTCTTC,CAINSGVMDEQFF
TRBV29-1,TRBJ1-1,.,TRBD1,TGCAGCGGGACCCCACAGGGGCAGGGCACTGAAGCTTTCTTT,CSGTPQGQGTEAFF
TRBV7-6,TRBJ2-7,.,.,TGTGCCAGCAGCCATTCCCCCTACGAGCAGTACTTC,CASSHSPYEQYF
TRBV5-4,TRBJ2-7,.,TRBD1,TGTGCCAGCAGCTTGGAACAGGGGGCCACCTACGAGCAGTACTTC,CASSLEQGATYEQYF
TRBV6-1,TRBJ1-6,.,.,TGTGCCAGCAGTGAAGTGGGGGGGAGCTCCTATAATTCACCCCTCCACTTT,CASSEVGGSSYNSPLHF
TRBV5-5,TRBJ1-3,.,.,TGTGCCAGCAGCCGGAGTTTGGGCTCTGGAAACACCATATATTTT,CASSRSLGSGNTIYF
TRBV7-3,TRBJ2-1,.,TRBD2,TGTGCCAGCAGCCCCTCCGGGACTAGCGGGGGCGATAACTACAATGAGCAGTTCTTC,CASSPSGTSGGDNYNEQFF
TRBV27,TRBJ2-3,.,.,TGTGCCAGCAGTTTAATAAGGGGCACAGATACGCAGTATTTT,CASSLIRGTDTQYF
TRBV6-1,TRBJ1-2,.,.,TGTGCCAGCAGGAGCCGCGGGGACTACTATGGCTACACCTTC,CASRSRGDYYGYTF
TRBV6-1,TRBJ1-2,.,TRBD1,TGTGCCAGCAGTCCCCCCGGGACAGGGCATGGCTACACCTTC,CASSPPGTGHGYTF
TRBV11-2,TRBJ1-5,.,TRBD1,TGTGCCAGCAGCCCAGGGGGGGTTAGCAATCAGCCCCAGCATTTT,CASSPGGVSNQPQHF
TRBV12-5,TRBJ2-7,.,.,TGTGCTAGTGTCGGGTTCTCCTACGAGCAGTACTTC,CASVGFSYEQYF
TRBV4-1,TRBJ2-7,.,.,TGCGCCAGCGGACACCTTCCGGGAGAGCAGTACTTC,CASGHLPGEQYF
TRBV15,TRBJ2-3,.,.,TGTGCCACCAAGGGACCCACAGATACGCAGTATTTT,CATKGPTDTQYF
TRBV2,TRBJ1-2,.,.,TGTGCCAGCAGTGAATTCCACTCAGCCTATGGCTACACCTTC,CASSEFHSAYGYTF